This T cell receptor (beta chain) was recorded in a study of neoadjuvant anti-PD-1 for oral cavity cancer. The CDR3 is 15 amino acids. V lost 6 bases, J lost 1 base, and 8 bases stayed unmatched. Measured with immunoSEQ multiplex PCR; TCRdb has only the in-frame clones, and not every one. The profile covers roughly 40,000 clones, with about 77% appearing a single time and roughly 4.9% taken by the ten largest. Described time point: after neoadjuvant nivolumab, at surgical resection. Patients were newly diagnosed with stage II-IVA oral cavity squamous cell carcinoma without prior systemic or radiation treatment.

The input for sequencing was PBMCs, taken after nivolumab (anti-PD-1) treatment. The chain carries TRBV23-1 and TRBJ2-5; TRBD1 matches at 7 bases. TRBV23-1 belongs to the ORF category, with a function that is uncertain. The TCR was taken from a person aged 40 to 85 with oral cavity squamous cell carcinoma. The DNA for the CDR3 is TGCGCCAGCAGGGACACAGGGGCCAGCCAAGAGACCCAGTACTTC. Translating it yields CASRDTGASQETQYF.